One sample yielded the 16 T cell receptor beta chains listed below, sequenced in a study of blood T cells in healthy people across ages. Through a sample-barcoded 5' primer and a J-beta primer mix, a second PCR was run for about 7 to 12 cycles. Each CDR3 protein is one row after TCRdb ran MiXCR on the 5' RACE reads. The data show some 900,000 distinct CDR3 sequences, with roughly 50% seen just once and roughly 12% held by the top ten. The sequenced material came from blood. These TCRs come from a man aged 25-40 years in good health.

Details on this clonotype: A clone one base away is much larger, so this may be a read error. The gene calls are TRBV7-9 and TRBJ1-1; D is unresolved. Trimming removed 5 bases from V and 2 bases from J, with 12 bases in between. The CDR3 consists of 14 residues. Germline loops: CDR1 SEHNR, CDR2 FQNEAQ (reference sequence). The CDR3 coding sequence is TGTGCCAGCAGCGTCGGAGGTAGTAACACTGAAGCTTTCTTT. It translates to CASSVGGSNTEAFF. The full variable domain, with the rest looked up from reference TRBV7-9 and TRBJ1-1, is DTGVSQNPRHKITKRGQNVTFRCDPISEHNRLYWYRQTLGQGPEFLTYFQNEAQLEKSRLLSDRFSAERPKGSFSTLEIQRTEQGDSAMYLCASSVGGSNTEAFFGQGTRLTVV.

The chain uses TRBV7-9 and TRBJ2-7; 12 nucleotides line up with TRBD2. The J call may be in error: the DNA end matches TRBJ2-4 better. CDR1 and CDR2 (germline): SEHNR, FQNEAQ (reference sequence). The CDR3 contains 16 residues. As DNA, the CDR3 is TGTGCCAGCAGCTTAGGACTAGCGGGGGTGGAGAACATTCAGTACTTC. Translated, it gives CASSLGLAGVENIQYF.

This clonotype was seen only a few times. This chain connects TRBV27 to TRBJ2-3; 9 nucleotides line up with TRBD2. The CDR3 length is 14 residues. Per germline, CDR1 MNHEY and CDR2 SMNVEV (reference sequence). V lost 6 bases, J lost 2 bases, and 3 bases stayed unmatched. The CDR3 is CASSLAGITDTQYF. In DNA, the CDR3 is TGTGCCAGCAGCCTAGCGGGGATCACAGATACGCAGTATTTT.

This clonotype has ten or more counts. The chain is built from TRBV9 and TRBJ2-1; TRBD1 aligns across 7 bases. Germline values: CDR1 SGDLS, CDR2 YYNGEE. Trimming cost V 0 bases and J 1 base; bases outside gene matches: 1. The CDR3 has 15 residues. The CDR3 sequence is CASSVGQGSYNEQFF. The CDR3 nucleotides are TGTGCCAGCAGCGTAGGACAGGGTTCCTACAATGAGCAGTTCTTC.

This clonotype was detected only a few times. This chain joins TRBV6-5 and TRBJ2-7, with a weak D call TRBD2 (6 bases). The J call may not be correct, given that the DNA end is closer to TRBJ2-5. Germline CDR1 reads MNHEY; CDR2 reads SVGAGI. The CDR3 is made up of 13 amino acids. In DNA, the CDR3 is TGTGCCAGCAGGCGGGACGGGGCAGAGACCCAGTACTTC. This encodes CASRRDGAETQYF.

This clonotype was counted a few times. The chain has TRBV3-1 and TRBJ2-1; 7 bases align to TRBD1. The CDR3 loop spans 11 amino acids. The J segment lost 8 bases and the V segment lost 8 bases, leaving 3 bases of the junction unmatched. From germline, CDR1 is LGHDT and CDR2 YNNKEL (reference sequence). The CDR3 region is CASARGYEQFF. CDR3 nucleotide sequence: TGTGCCAGCGCCAGGGGGTATGAGCAGTTCTTC.

The chain links TRBV4-3 to TRBJ1-6; D gene unclear. CDR1 is LGHNA and CDR2 is YSLEER in the germline V gene. There are 15 residues in the CDR3. Trimming removed 0 bases from V and 6 bases from J, with 9 bases in between. The CDR3 here is CASSQDLALNSPLHF. The CDR3 nucleotides read TGCGCCAGCAGCCAAGATCTGGCCCTTAATTCACCCCTCCACTTT.

This chain uses TRBV21-1 with TRBJ2-5; the tabulated D call, TRBD1, remains unverified against the DNA. TRBV21-1 is a listed pseudogene. The CDR3 length is 14 residues. CDR3 sequence reads: CASSSRGPQETQYF. The CDR3 nucleotides read TGTGCCAGCAGCTCCCGAGGCCCCCAGGAGACCCAGTACTTC.

This clonotype was observed a handful of times. The V and J genes are TRBV6-1 and TRBJ1-4; D possibly corresponds to TRBD1 (6 bases). Trimming removed 2 bases at V and 0 bases at J, with 10 bases between. Germline CDR1 reads MNHNS; CDR2 reads SASEGT. The CDR3 runs 16 residues. CDR3: CASSEMTGATNEKLFF. The CDR3 nucleotides are TGTGCCAGCAGTGAAATGACAGGAGCAACTAATGAAAAACTGTTTTTT.

The chain couples TRBV27 to TRBJ1-1; no definite D call. V gave up 2 bases and J gave up 5 bases, with 21 bases separating them. This CDR3 spans 17 amino acids. Germline CDR1 and CDR2: MNHEY and SMNVEV (reference sequence). The CDR3 loop is CASSLLGPGSSVTEAFF. The CDR3 region has the DNA TGTGCCAGCAGTTTACTTGGGCCGGGCAGTTCGGTTACTGAAGCTTTCTTT.

Notes on this clonotype: Being one base from a much bigger clone, this may be a read error. The rearrangement uses TRBV6-2 or TRBV6-3 and TRBJ2-3; unclear D gene. V gave up 6 bases and J gave up 6 bases, with 10 bases separating them. The germline gives CDR1 MNHEY, CDR2 SVGEGT. The CDR3 runs 12 residues. The DNA for the CDR3 is TGTGCCAGCAGCGACCAAGCTGATACGCAGTATTTT. It encodes CASSDQADTQYF.

The chain employs TRBV20-1 and TRBJ2-7; 8 bases agree with TRBD1. The CDR3 length is 14 residues. CDR1 is DFQATT and CDR2 is SNEGSKA in the germline V gene (reference sequence). After removal of 6 bases from V and 3 bases from J, the junction contained 10 bases not matched to a gene. The CDR3 sequence: CSALTGDHLYEQYF. CDR3 nucleotide sequence: TGCAGTGCGTTGACAGGGGATCACCTCTACGAGCAGTACTTC.

Worth noting for this clonotype: At one end, the junction sequence differs from germline, possibly due to a read error. This chain connects TRBV25-1 to TRBJ1-6; no clear D gene. The CDR3 runs to 13 residues. Germline V gene sequence: CDR1 MGHDK, CDR2 SYGVNS. The CDR3 is CASSARPGSPPHF. CDR3 in DNA: TGTGCCAGCAGTGCTCGCCCGGGGTCACCCCCCCACTTT.

J is TRBJ2-2 and V is TRBV6-2 or TRBV6-3; 15 nucleotides line up with TRBD2. The germline V gene encodes CDR1 MNHEY and CDR2 SVGEGT. V trimming: 7 bases; J trimming: 4 bases; junction bases outside the gene matches: 7. There are 17 residues in the CDR3. CDR3 nucleotide sequence: TGTGCCAGCAAGTGGACTAGCGGGAGGGACACCACCGGGGAGCTGTTTTTT. Residues: CASKWTSGRDTTGELFF.

The J gene is TRBJ2-7, the V gene TRBV6-5; D gene ambiguous. The CDR3 loop spans 15 amino acids. CDR1 MNHEY and CDR2 SVGAGI come from the germline V gene. Trimming took 6 bases from V and 0 from J, leaving 15 bases between them. The CDR3 sequence is CASRTAASFSYEQYF. The CDR3 DNA sequence: TGTGCCAGCAGGACTGCGGCTAGTTTCTCCTACGAGCAGTACTTC.

The J gene is TRBJ2-7, the V gene TRBV9; 9 bases are a match to TRBD2. V lost 4 bases to trimming and J lost 4 bases; unmatched junction nucleotides: 9. The CDR3 spans 15 residues. Germline V gene lookup returns CDR1 SGDLS and CDR2 YYNGEE. CDR3 nucleotide sequence: TGTGCCAGCAGCCGATCTAGCGGGGAACAATACGAGCAGTACTTC. Its translation is CASSRSSGEQYEQYF.